This T cell receptor beta chain was recovered during a study of shared clonotypes between healthy human individuals. The overall study: Those who served as donors were two women and a few men between the ages of 18 and 49.

Naive CD8 cells, CD45RO-negative and positively selected for CCR7, excluded terminally differentiated effector memory CD45RA+ cells. Overall study findings and caveats: Despite large depth, sorted-subset datasets appeared incompletely sequenced.

Notes on this clone: Its antigen remains unidentified.

Germline V gene data show CDR1 as PRHDT and CDR2 as FYEKMQ (reference sequence). V dropped 5 bases and J dropped 1 base, with 9 bases sitting between them. CDR3 length equals 14 residues. TCRdb keeps only in-frame clones here, not all; method: immunoSEQ multiplex PCR. The sample has around 610,000 clones, about 95% seen once. The rearrangement joins TRBV13 to TRBJ1-5; D is undetermined. The receptor was derived from a woman in her 30s in good health. What was sequenced was naive CD8+ T cells sorted from blood. The CDR3 loop is CASSLGRSNQPQHF. The DNA for the CDR3 is TGTGCCAGCAGCCTCGGACGGAGCAATCAGCCCCAGCATTTT.